These T cell receptor beta chains were read from a single sample in a study of tumor-infiltrating lymphocytes in primary liver carcinoma. TCRdb re-derived calls from the multiplex PCR reads in MiXCR, one entry per CDR3 protein. Among tens of thousands of distinct CDR3 sequences listed, 72% were seen once. Source material: liver tumor tissue from sampling region 1. The receptors were gathered from a man aged 35-49 years with primary liver carcinoma and hepatitis B virus infection. The CDR3 runs from the conserved cysteine through the conserved F or W. The D gene is left open where the match is weak. Clone sizes are given selectively: once, few, many, or a class where the clone is expanded.

J,V,length,size,D,DNA,CDR3
TRBJ2-1,TRBV6-6,17,.,TRBD2,TGTGCCAGCAGCCTAGGGACTAGTGGGAGAGATTACAATGAGAAGTTCTTC,CASSLGTSGRDYNEKFF
TRBJ2-1,TRBV5-1,16,.,TRBD1,TGCGTCAGCAGCTTGGCCGGGGGACAGGGGTCGAATGAGCAGTTCTTC,CVSSLAGGQGSNEQFF
TRBJ2-1,TRBV29-1,16,.,TRBD1,TGCATGGTTGAATGGGACAGGATTAGATCTTACAATGAGCGGTTCTTC,CMVEWDRIRSYNERFF
TRBJ2-3,TRBV11-2,13,.,.,TGTGCTAGCAGATGGGGTGAGGCAGATACACAGTATTTT,CASRWGEADTQYF
TRBJ2-3,TRBV10-3,14,.,.,TGTGTCATTAGTGATAGAGCGGGCACAGATACGCAGTATTTT,CVISDRAGTDTQYF
TRBJ1-1,TRBV11-2,15,once,.,TGTGCCAGCAGCTCCTGGGAACAGGACAGTACTGAAGCTTTCTTT,CASSSWEQDSTEAFF
TRBJ2-3,TRBV11-2,16,.,.,TGTGTCAGCAGCTTAGATGTGGGGAGCCTCACAGATACGCAGTGTTTT,CVSSLDVGSLTDTQCF
TRBJ2-2,TRBV12-3/TRBV12-4,14,.,TRBD2,TGTGCCAGCAGCCGACCAGGACCCACCGGGGGGATGTTTTTT,CASSRPGPTGGMFF
TRBJ2-5,TRBV6-1,12,.,.,TGTGCCAGCAGTGTTAACCAAGGGACCCAATACTTC,CASSVNQGTQYF
TRBJ2-7,TRBV6-5,13,.,.,TGTGGCAGCACCCGACAGGAATACTACGACCAGTACTTC,CGSTRQEYYDQYF
TRBJ2-4,TRBV29-1,13,many,.,TGCAGCGTTCTCGTGCCAGCCAAAAACATTCAGTACTTC,CSVLVPAKNIQYF
TRBJ2-7,TRBV6-1,14,many,.,TGTGCCTCCAGCCGAAATCGGCTCGACTACGAGCAGTACTTC,CASSRNRLDYEQYF
TRBJ2-1,TRBV4-1,17,.,TRBD2,TGCGCCTGCAGCCAAGATGTTGGGACTAGCTCCTACAATGAGCAGTTATTC,CACSQDVGTSSYNEQLF
TRBJ2-1,TRBV13,17,.,.,TGTGCCAGCAGCCCTAGATTGCCCAGCCTGTTCTACAATGAGCAGTTCTTC,CASSPRLPSLFYNEQFF
TRBJ2-7,TRBV11-2,12,.,.,TGCGTCGGCAGCTTAGATCGGCGTGAGCAGTACTTC,CVGSLDRREQYF
TRBJ2-3,TRBV6-5,17,many,.,TGTGCCAGCAGTTACTCGACCGGGGACTCTCGCACAGATACGCAGTATTTT,CASSYSTGDSRTDTQYF
TRBJ2-1,TRBV10-2,11,.,.,TGCGCCAGCCGGATTTACTACGAGCAGTTCTTC,CASRIYYEQFF
TRBJ1-1,TRBV29-1,11,once,.,TGCAGCGTTGCGCTCGGGGGTGAAGCTTTCTTT,CSVALGGEAFF
TRBJ2-1,TRBV4-1,17,.,.,TGCGCCAGCAGCCAAGATCAGGGGAGACTTCGAAACAATGAGCAGCTCTTC,CASSQDQGRLRNNEQLF
TRBJ2-1,TRBV11-2,16,.,TRBD2,TGTGCCAGCAGCCAACTCCGGCCTAGCGGCTACGATGAGCAGTTCTTC,CASSQLRPSGYDEQFF
TRBJ2-1,TRBV30,15,.,.,TGTGCCTGGACCTCTAGTGGGAGCTCCTACAATGAGCGGTTCTTC,CAWTSSGSSYNERFF
TRBJ2-7,TRBV11-2,14,.,.,TGCGCCAGCAGCTTAACCGACGGAGCCCACGAGCGGTACTTC,CASSLTDGAHERYF
TRBJ2-7,TRBV4-1,15,few,.,TGCGCCAGCAACCCCGGCTCTTTGACCCCCTACGTGCAGTACTTC,CASNPGSLTPYVQYF